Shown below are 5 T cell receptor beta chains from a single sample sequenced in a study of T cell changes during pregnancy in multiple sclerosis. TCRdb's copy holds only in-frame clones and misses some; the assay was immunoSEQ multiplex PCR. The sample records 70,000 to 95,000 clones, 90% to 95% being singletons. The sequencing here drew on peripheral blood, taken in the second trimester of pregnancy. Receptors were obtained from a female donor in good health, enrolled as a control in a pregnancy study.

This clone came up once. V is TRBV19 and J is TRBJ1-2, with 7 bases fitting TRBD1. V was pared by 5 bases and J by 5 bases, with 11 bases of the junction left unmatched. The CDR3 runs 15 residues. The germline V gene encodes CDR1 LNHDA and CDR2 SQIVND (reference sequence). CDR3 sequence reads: CASSARTGGLYGYTF. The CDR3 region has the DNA TGTGCCAGTAGTGCTCGGACAGGAGGACTTTATGGCTACACCTTC.

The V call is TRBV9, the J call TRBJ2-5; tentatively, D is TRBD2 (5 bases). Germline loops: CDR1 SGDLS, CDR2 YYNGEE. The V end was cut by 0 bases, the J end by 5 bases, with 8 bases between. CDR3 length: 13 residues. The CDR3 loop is CASSVEERETQYF. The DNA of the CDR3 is TGTGCCAGCAGCGTAGAAGAGCGGGAGACCCAGTACTTC.

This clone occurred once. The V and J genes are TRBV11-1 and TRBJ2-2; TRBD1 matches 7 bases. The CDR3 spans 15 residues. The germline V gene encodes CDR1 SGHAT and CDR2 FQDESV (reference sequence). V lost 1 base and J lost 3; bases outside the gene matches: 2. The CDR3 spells CASSLGQGDTGELFF. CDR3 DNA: TGTGCCAGCAGCTTAGGCCAGGGGGACACCGGGGAGCTGTTTTTT.

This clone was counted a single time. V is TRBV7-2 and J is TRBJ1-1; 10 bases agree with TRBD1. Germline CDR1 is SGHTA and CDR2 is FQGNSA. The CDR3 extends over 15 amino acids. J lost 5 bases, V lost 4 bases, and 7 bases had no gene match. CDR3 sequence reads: CASSSDRGMETEAFF. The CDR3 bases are TGTGCCAGCAGCTCGGACAGGGGGATGGAGACTGAAGCTTTCTTT.

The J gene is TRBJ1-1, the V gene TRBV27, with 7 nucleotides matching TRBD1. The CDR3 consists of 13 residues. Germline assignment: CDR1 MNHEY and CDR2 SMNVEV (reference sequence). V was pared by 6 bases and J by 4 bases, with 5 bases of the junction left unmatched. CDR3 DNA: TGTGCCAGCAGGTACAGGGGTGGCACTGAAGCTTTCTTT. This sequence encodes CASRYRGGTEAFF.